These 7 T cell receptor beta chains originate from one sample sequenced in a study of glioma-infiltrating T cells. TCR alpha and beta CDR3 regions were amplified from RNA using iRepertoire nested multiplex PCR. TCRdb reprocessed the multiplex PCR reads with MiXCR, giving one entry per CDR3 protein. This repertoire shows fewer than 500,000 distinct CDR3 sequences, approximately 42% found once; its top ten account for more than 10%. Source material: glioma tissue, nonneoplastic brain tissue, or PBMCs (not recorded which). The receptors derive from a human donor with low-grade glioma or glioblastoma, undergoing nonglioma brain surgery, or in good health (not recorded which).

The J gene is TRBJ1-4, the V gene TRBV20-1; 8 nucleotides match TRBD1. This CDR3 has 13 amino acids. Germline lookup yields CDR1 DFQATT and CDR2 SNEGSKA (reference sequence). V shed 6 bases and J 5 bases; nucleotides not matched to a gene: 5. DNA for the CDR3: TGCAGTGCATCTACAGGGGGAAATGAAAAACTGTTTTTT. This gives the protein CSASTGGNEKLFF.

CDR3 sequence reads: CASSQGRKEAKTQYF. The CDR3, as DNA: TGTGCCAGTAGTCAAGGGAGGAAGGAAGCGAAGACCCAGTACTTC. V usage is TRBV25-1 and J usage is TRBJ2-5, with a weak D call TRBD2 (6 bases). The CDR3 has 15 residues. CDR1 and CDR2 (germline): MGHDK, SYGVNS. Trimming removed 9 bases at V and 6 bases at J, with 23 bases between.

This chain uses TRBV19 with TRBJ1-2, with D hard to call. Trimming stripped 5 bases from V and 4 bases from J, with 14 bases between. The CDR3 is 14 residues long. CDR1 LNHDA and CDR2 SQIVND come from the germline V gene (reference sequence). The chain's CDR3 is CASSLNGNSYGYTF. The CDR3 coding sequence is TGTGCCAGTAGTCTCAACGGAAATAGCTATGGCTACACCTTC.

This rearrangement joins TRBV20-1 to TRBJ1-4, with 7 positions matching TRBD1. V was clipped by 1 base and J by 7 bases; unmatched bases: 3. The CDR3 sequence is 13 residues long. Germline loops: CDR1 DFQATT, CDR2 SNEGSKA (reference sequence). CDR3 region: CSARVGGGEKLFF. For the CDR3, the DNA is TGCAGTGCTAGAGTAGGGGGCGGTGAAAAACTGTTTTTT.

On this clonotype itself: A read error may produce the germline difference seen at one junction end. This chain uses TRBV4-1 with TRBJ1-5; D remains ambiguous. The CDR3 totals 12 residues. Looked up from germline, CDR1 is MGHRA and CDR2 is YSYEKL. The CDR3 reads CASSQGSQPKHF. DNA for the CDR3: TGCGCCAGCAGCCAAGGCTCTCAGCCCAAGCATTTT.

This chain uses TRBV28 with TRBJ1-2; D is perhaps TRBD1 (5 bases). From germline, CDR1 is MDHEN and CDR2 SYDVKM. The V gene lost 7 bases and the J gene lost 3 bases, with 18 bases spanning the gap. This CDR3 region has 15 residues. CDR3 protein: CASTPRRGADYGYTF. CDR3 nucleotides: TGTGCCAGCACTCCTCGTAGGGGCGCGGACTATGGCTACACCTTC.

About this clonotype: A much larger clone is a single base away; this may be a read error. The V and J genes are TRBV28 and TRBJ2-1; D unclear. The CDR3 contains 11 residues. V was cut by 8 bases and J by 9 bases, with 11 bases left in between. Germline CDR1 MDHEN, CDR2 SYDVKM. CDR3 loop: CASGIAFEQFF. The CDR3 DNA reads as TGTGCCAGCGGTATAGCCTTTGAGCAGTTCTTC.